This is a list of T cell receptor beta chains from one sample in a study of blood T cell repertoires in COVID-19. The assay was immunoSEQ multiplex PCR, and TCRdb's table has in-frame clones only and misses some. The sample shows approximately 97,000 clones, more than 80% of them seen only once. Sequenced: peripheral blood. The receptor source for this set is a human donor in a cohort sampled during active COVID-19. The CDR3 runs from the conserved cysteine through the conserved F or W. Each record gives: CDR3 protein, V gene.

CDR3: CASSLPPGLQYF; V: TRBV5-4
CDR3: CAITGQPSYEQYF; V: TRBV10-3
CDR3: CAISDGWVEGNTIYF; V: TRBV10-3
CDR3: CASRGSGTRFTYEQYF; V: TRBV7-2
CDR3: CASSPNPGKGGTEAFF; V: TRBV5-1
CDR3: CASSLVTLRGSSPLHF; V: TRBV7-2
CDR3: CASSYRARGIYGQYF; V: TRBV6-5
CDR3: CASSPRRDEQYF; V: TRBV11-3
CDR3: CATQAYQGVGPQHF; V: TRBV7-9
CDR3: CASSTGRNTEAFF; V: TRBV28
CDR3: CASSQGGFRAFF; V: TRBV11-2
CDR3: CASSLVAGAPSQETQYF; V: TRBV11-2
CDR3: CASSYSRENTEAFF; V: TRBV6-5
CDR3: CASSVSDYGYTF; V: TRBV2
CDR3: CASSPRDRGLPYEQYF; V: TRBV7-2
CDR3: CASNLQGAWNTEAFF; V: TRBV5-1